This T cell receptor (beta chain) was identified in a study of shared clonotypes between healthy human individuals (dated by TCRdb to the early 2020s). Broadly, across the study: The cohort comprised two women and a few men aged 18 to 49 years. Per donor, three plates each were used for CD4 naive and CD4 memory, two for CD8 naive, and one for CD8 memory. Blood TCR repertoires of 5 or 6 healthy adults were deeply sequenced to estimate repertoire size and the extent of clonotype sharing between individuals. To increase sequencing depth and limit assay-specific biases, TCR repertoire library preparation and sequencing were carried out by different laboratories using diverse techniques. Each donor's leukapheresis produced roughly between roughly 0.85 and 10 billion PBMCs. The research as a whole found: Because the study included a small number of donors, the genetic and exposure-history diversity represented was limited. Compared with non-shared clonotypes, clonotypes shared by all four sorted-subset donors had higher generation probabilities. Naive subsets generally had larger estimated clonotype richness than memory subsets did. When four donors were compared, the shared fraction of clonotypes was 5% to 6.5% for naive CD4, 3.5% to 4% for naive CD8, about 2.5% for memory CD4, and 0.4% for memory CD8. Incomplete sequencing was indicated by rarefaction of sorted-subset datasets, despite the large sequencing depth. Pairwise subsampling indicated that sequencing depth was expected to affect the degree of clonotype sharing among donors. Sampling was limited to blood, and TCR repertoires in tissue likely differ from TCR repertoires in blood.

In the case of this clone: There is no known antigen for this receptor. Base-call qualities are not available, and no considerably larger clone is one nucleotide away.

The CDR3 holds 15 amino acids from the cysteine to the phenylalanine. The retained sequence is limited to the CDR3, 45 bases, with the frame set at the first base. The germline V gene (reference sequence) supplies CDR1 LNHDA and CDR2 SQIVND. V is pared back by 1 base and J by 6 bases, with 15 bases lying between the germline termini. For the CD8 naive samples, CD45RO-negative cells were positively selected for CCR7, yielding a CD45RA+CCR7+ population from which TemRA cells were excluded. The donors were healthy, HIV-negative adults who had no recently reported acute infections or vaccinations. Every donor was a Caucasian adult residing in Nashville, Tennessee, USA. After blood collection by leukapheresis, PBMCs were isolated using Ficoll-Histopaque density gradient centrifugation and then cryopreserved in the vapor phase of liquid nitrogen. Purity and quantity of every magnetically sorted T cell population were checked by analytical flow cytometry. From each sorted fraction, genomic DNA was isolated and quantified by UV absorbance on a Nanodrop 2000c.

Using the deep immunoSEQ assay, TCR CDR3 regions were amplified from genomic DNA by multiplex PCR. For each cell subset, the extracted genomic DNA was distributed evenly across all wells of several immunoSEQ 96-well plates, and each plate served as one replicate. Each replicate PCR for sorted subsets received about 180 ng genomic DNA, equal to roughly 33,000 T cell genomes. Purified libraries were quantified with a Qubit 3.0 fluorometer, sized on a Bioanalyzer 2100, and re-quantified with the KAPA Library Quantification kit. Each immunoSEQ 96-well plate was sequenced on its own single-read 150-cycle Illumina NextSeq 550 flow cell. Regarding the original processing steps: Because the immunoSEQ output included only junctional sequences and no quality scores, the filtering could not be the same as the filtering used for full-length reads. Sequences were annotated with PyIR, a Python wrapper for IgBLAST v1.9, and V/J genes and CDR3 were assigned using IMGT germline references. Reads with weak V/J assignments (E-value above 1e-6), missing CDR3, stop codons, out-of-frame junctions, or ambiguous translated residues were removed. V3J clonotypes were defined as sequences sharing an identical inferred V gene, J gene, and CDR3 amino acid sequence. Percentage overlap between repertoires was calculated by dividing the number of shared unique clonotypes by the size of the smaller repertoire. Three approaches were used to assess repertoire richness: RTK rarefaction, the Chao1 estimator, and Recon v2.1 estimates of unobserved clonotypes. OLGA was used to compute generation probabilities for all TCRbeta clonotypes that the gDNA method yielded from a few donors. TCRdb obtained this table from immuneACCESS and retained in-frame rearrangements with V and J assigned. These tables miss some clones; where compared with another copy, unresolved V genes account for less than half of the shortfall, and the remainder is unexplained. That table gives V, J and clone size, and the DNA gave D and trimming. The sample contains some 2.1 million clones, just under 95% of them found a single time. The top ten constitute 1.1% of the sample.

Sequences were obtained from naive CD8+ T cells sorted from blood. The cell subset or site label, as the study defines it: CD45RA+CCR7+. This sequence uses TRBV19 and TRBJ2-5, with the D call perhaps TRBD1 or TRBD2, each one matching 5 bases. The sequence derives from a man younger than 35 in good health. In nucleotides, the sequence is TGTGCCAGTAGTATAGCCGGGGAAGGGGCCAAGACCCAGTACTTC. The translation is CASSIAGEGAKTQYF.